A selection of T cell receptor beta chains follows, all from one sample in a study of T cells after yellow fever vaccination. Each CDR3 protein is one row after TCRdb ran MiXCR on the 5' RACE reads. The table records around 310,000 distinct CDR3 sequences, 3% to 4.5% of them present only once. Sequenced material: PBMCs, taken 5 days after the yellow fever booster vaccination. These receptors all come from a man between 18 and 29 years old who received the YFV17D yellow fever vaccine. Both conserved end residues are trimmed from each CDR3.

v_gene	j_gene	CDR3aa
TRBV10-2	TRBJ2-1	ASQSFYNEQF
TRBV29-1	TRBJ1-4	SVAWDRGEKLF
TRBV20-1	TRBJ1-6	SASRDPNSPLH
TRBV29-1	TRBJ2-7	SVFKVGSGDYEQY
TRBV27	TRBJ2-7	ASSFLASGGYEQY
TRBV20-1	TRBJ1-1	SARDRHYEAF
TRBV4-2	TRBJ1-1	ASRPSLANTEAF
TRBV7-2	TRBJ1-3	ASSLRASGNTIY
TRBV12-3/TRBV12-4	TRBJ1-3	ASSLWGIGNTIY
TRBV6-6	TRBJ2-5	ASSYPTSGQETQY